This T cell receptor beta chain was retrieved from a study of blood T cell repertoires in COVID-19. Per the germline V gene, CDR1 is SGHNT and CDR2 is YENEEA. This CDR3 comprises 17 residues. V dropped 2 bases and J dropped 2 bases, with 18 bases sitting between them. Sequenced by immunoSEQ multiplex PCR; TCRdb stores in-frame clones only, minus some. This table holds about 230,000 clones, less than 85% found once. The sequence came from a man aged 55 to 70 who had recovered from COVID-19. V gene TRBV11-3 combines with J gene TRBJ1-1, with D possibly TRBD1 on 5 matching bases. Sequences were obtained from PBMCs or T cells enriched from blood (not recorded which). CDR3 DNA sequence: TGTGCCAGCAGCTTATCTGCTTTGGGGCAGGAAAACACTGAAGCTTTCTTT. Its translation is CASSLSALGQENTEAFF.